This T cell receptor (beta chain) was sequenced during a study of ipilimumab plus nivolumab after autologous stem cell transplantation (dated by TCRdb to the early 2020s). The study in broad terms: The median number of doses that trial patients received was roughly five for ipilimumab and about eight for nivolumab. Around 35 patients made up the trial's intent-to-treat population. Patients in the trial were undergoing autologous transplant and had high-risk diffuse large B cell lymphoma, mature T cell lymphoma, or multiple myeloma. High-risk transplant-naive patients and patients relapsing within 3 years of a first autologous transplant were included in the myeloma cohort. Results the study describes overall, beyond this receptor: The authors concluded that combined checkpoint inhibition appeared tolerable when used as consolidation after transplant. The authors stated that profiles of the T cell receptor repertoire, regulatory T cell phenotype and gut microbiota provided a biologic rationale for studying this approach further.

Checkpoint therapy began 14 to 28 days after autologous transplant, with ipilimumab given at 1 mg/kg intravenously on day 1 of selected weeks. Nivolumab was given at 3 mg/kg intravenously on day 1 of weeks 1, 4, 7, 10, and every two weeks through week 26. This Phase Ib clinical trial tested ipilimumab plus nivolumab, a combined checkpoint inhibition, as consolidation after autologous stem cell transplantation. As encoded in the germline V gene, CDR1 is SGHTA while CDR2 is FQGNSA. Relative to germline, V is missing 4 bases and J is missing 3 bases, with 4 bases of the junction outside any gene match. The CDR3 covers 16 residues, taking in both the cysteine and the phenylalanine. Of all the DNA, just the CDR3 is kept, 48 bases in frame from base 1. In regard to this clone: The antigen it binds to is not known. Base qualities are not recorded, but no much larger clone differs from it by a single base.

Library creation used the immunoSEQ multiplex PCR assay. Held by TCRdb, this immuneACCESS table contains in-frame sequences only and omits some clones. Under half of the omission traces to an unresolved V gene where checked; the cause of the rest is unknown. The sample data list 9,500 to 10,000 clones, and roughly three quarters of these were observed just once. The ten largest clones add up to roughly 21% of the sample. Rearrangement joined TRBV7-2 to TRBJ2-5; 14 middle bases align to TRBD2. The sample in question was PBMCs, obtained in a trial of ipilimumab plus nivolumab as post-transplant consolidation. This receptor was identified in a female donor with multiple myeloma. The CDR3 protein sequence reads: CASSSGLAGDEETQYF. The base sequence is TGTGCCAGCAGCTCGGGACTAGCGGGAGATGAAGAGACCCAGTACTTC.